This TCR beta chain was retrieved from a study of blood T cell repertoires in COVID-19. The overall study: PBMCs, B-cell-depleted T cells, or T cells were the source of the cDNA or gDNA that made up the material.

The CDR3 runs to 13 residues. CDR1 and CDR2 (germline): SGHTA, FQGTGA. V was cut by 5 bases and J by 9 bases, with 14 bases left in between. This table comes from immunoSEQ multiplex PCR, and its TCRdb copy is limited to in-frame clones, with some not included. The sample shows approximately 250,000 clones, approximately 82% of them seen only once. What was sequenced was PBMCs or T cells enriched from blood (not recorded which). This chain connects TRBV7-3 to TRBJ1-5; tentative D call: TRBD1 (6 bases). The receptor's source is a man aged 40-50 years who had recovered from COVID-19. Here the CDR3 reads CASSASGDGPQHF. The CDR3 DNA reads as TGTGCCAGCAGCGCATCAGGGGATGGGCCCCAGCATTTT.